A selection of T cell receptor beta chains follows, all from one sample in a study of cytomegalovirus exposure and HLA in healthy donors. Sequenced by immunoSEQ multiplex PCR; TCRdb stores in-frame clones only, minus some. Here the sample spans approximately 190,000 clones, over 70% being singletons. Sequencing was done on a sample of PBMCs. These receptors were taken from a middle-aged man in good health and CMV-seronegative. Both conserved end residues are part of each CDR3. A D gene is named only where the DNA matches it firmly. Size is stated for part of the rows, as once, few or many counts, or as a class when the clone is expanded.

TRBJ2-1 TRBV19 TRBD1 . TGTGCCAGTAGTATTTGGTGGGACAGGGCCTACAATGAGCAGTTCTTC CASSIWWDRAYNEQFF
TRBJ2-2 TRBV19 . . TGTGCCAGTAGTCCACTTCTAGCAATCGGGGAGCTGTTTTTT CASSPLLAIGELFF
TRBJ2-7 TRBV7-6 TRBD2 . TGTGCCAGCAGCCTCCCGGGGGGATACTACGAGCAGTACTTC CASSLPGGYYEQYF
TRBJ2-7 TRBV27 TRBD2 few TGTGCCAGCAGTCCTCCCGGGACTAGCGGGGCCTACGAGCAGTACTTC CASSPPGTSGAYEQYF
TRBJ2-7 TRBV30 TRBD2 few TGTGCCTGGAGCCAGATAGCGGGGCCCGGCCCTAACGAGCAGTACTTC CAWSQIAGPGPNEQYF
TRBJ1-6 TRBV6-5 . . TGTGCCAGCAGTTCCCGGGGTCCTGGAGGATCACCCCTCCACTTT CASSSRGPGGSPLHF
TRBJ2-2 TRBV4-2 . . TGTGCCAGCAGCCCGCTCGGGAGAGCGTTCAACACCGGGGAGCTGTTTTTT CASSPLGRAFNTGELFF
TRBJ1-2 TRBV9 . . TGTGCCAGCAGCCCCAGGGGAGGGTATGGCTACACCTTC CASSPRGGYGYTF
TRBJ2-2 TRBV5-1 . once TGCGCCAGCAGCGACGGTCGGGCGAACACCGGGGAGCTGTTTTTT CASSDGRANTGELFF
TRBJ2-2 TRBV11-3 . once TGTGCCAGCAGCTTAGATCTCGGGGAGCTGTTTTTT CASSLDLGELFF
TRBJ2-7 TRBV5-8 . once TGTGCCAGCAGCCCCACCTACGAGCAGTACTTC CASSPTYEQYF
TRBJ1-2 TRBV30 . . TGTGCCTGGGGAGGGACTAACTATGGCTACACCTTC CAWGGTNYGYTF
TRBJ2-1 TRBV7-7 TRBD2 . TGTGCTAGCAGCCCACTAGCGGGGGGGCCGGGTGAGCAGTTCTTC CASSPLAGGPGEQFF
TRBJ2-2 TRBV7-9 . . TGTGCCAGCAGCCCCCGTGAGGCCGGGGAGCTGTTTTTT CASSPREAGELFF
TRBJ2-5 TRBV7-2 TRBD2 once TGTGCCAGCAGCTTCGGACTAGCGGGGGGGGAAGAGACCCAGTACTTC CASSFGLAGGEETQYF
TRBJ2-1 TRBV18 . . TGTGCCAGCTCACGGGGACTTATCCCAGGTGAGCAGTTCTTC CASSRGLIPGEQFF
TRBJ1-2 TRBV4-1 . . TGCGCCAGCAGCCTCGAGGTAGGAGAAAACTATGGCTACACCTTC CASSLEVGENYGYTF
TRBJ2-7 TRBV7-9 TRBD1 few TGTGCCAGCAGCTTAGGAGGCCCTGGACAGGGGCCGACGTACGAGCAGTACTTC CASSLGGPGQGPTYEQYF
TRBJ2-2 TRBV7-8 . . TGTGCCAGCAGCCCTACCGGGGAGCTGTTTTTT CASSPTGELFF
TRBJ1-3 TRBV25-1 . . TGTGCCAGCAACGGGGCTGGAAACACCATATATTTT CASNGAGNTIYF
TRBJ1-5 TRBV18 TRBD1 . TGTGCCAGCTCACGAGACAGGGATCAGCCCCAGCATTTT CASSRDRDQPQHF
TRBJ2-1 TRBV4-3 . . TGCGCCAGCAGCCAAGATAGAGGTGCCTACAATGAGCAGTTCTTC CASSQDRGAYNEQFF
TRBJ2-1 TRBV11-3 . . TGTGCCAGCAGCTTAGATCTCACAGAAGGCTACAATGAGCAGTTCTTC CASSLDLTEGYNEQFF
TRBJ1-2 TRBV6-5 TRBD1 . TGTGCCAGCGCCAACAGGGGGTCGAGGGATGGCTACACCTTC CASANRGSRDGYTF
TRBJ1-2 TRBV4-3 . . TGCGCCAGCAGCCACGCGGGGGCTGAAAAGATAAACTATGGCTACACCTTC CASSHAGAEKINYGYTF
TRBJ1-1 TRBV30 . . TGTGCCTGGAGTGATCAGGGGTGGACTGAAGCTTTCTTT CAWSDQGWTEAFF
TRBJ2-5 TRBV19 . . TGTGCCAGCACGCCGGGACTTGGGATCAAGACCCAGTACTTC CASTPGLGIKTQYF
TRBJ1-1 TRBV6-5 . . TGTGCCAGCAGTTACCTCAGGGAAAGGGACACTGAAGCTTTCTTT CASSYLRERDTEAFF
TRBJ2-1 TRBV5-6 TRBD1 . TGTGCCAGCACCCCCGGGACAGGAACCTACAATGAGCAGTTCTTC CASTPGTGTYNEQFF
TRBJ2-3 TRBV7-9 TRBD1 . TGTGCCAGCAGCCCCACAGGGGATCGATCAGATACGCAGTATTTT CASSPTGDRSDTQYF
TRBJ2-2 TRBV6-1 . . TGTGCCAGCAGTGAGACACAGGGATGGTCCGGGGAGCTGTTTTTT CASSETQGWSGELFF
TRBJ2-7 TRBV11-2 TRBD1 few TGTGCCAGCAGCCCGGGGAACGGGGACAGGGGCGAGCAGTACTTC CASSPGNGDRGEQYF
TRBJ1-1 TRBV7-9 . . TGTGCCAGCAGCCCGTCCCGCCCCGGAGGAGAGGAAGCTTTCTTT CASSPSRPGGEEAFF
TRBJ1-4 TRBV4-1 . . TGCGCCAGCAGCCAAGCCCTCCCTGAAAAACTGTTTTTT CASSQALPEKLFF
TRBJ1-1 TRBV30 . few TGTGCCTGGAGGACAGGCATGAACACTGAAGCTTTCTTT CAWRTGMNTEAFF
TRBJ1-1 TRBV11-2 . . TGTGCCAGCAGCTTAGATGTAAGCGCTGAAGCTTTCTTT CASSLDVSAEAFF